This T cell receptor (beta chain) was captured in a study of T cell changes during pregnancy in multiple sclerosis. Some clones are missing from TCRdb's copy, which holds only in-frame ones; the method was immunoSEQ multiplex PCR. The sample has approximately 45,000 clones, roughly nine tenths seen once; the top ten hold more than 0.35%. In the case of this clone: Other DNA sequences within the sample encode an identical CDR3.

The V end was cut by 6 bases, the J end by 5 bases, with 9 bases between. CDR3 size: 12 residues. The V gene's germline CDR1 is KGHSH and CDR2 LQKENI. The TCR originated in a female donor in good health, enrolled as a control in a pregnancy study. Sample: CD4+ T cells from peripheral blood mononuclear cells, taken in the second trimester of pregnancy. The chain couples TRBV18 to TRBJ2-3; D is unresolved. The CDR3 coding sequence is TGTGCCAGCTCTCCCGGCGGAGATACGCAGTATTTT. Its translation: CASSPGGDTQYF.